This T cell receptor beta chain was sequenced in a study of blood T cell repertoires in COVID-19. Study summary: The samples span acute and convalescent COVID-19 from the United States, Italy and Spain. T cells, B-cell-depleted T cells, or PBMCs supplied cDNA or gDNA.

Original handling: Cell counts per sample came from amplifying reference gene primers. Produced via immunoSEQ multiplex PCR; TCRdb's table is partial and in-frame only. Clonal size and the V and J genes are those of that table, whereas D and trimming came from the DNA. The sample contains approximately 220,000 clones, 84% of which appear only once. The sample comprised peripheral blood. This TCR was sampled from a woman aged 60-70 years who had recovered from COVID-19.

Written as DNA, the CDR3 is TGTGCCAGCAGCCTAGGACAGGGACACTATGGCTACACCTTC. Translated, it gives CASSLGQGHYGYTF. V and J are TRBV3-1 (or the pseudogene TRBV3-2) and TRBJ1-2; 8 nucleotides align to TRBD1. Germline loops: CDR1 LGHDT, CDR2 YNNKEL (reference sequence). This CDR3 is 14 amino acids long. J was trimmed by 3 bases and V by 4 bases; bases with no gene match: 4.